This TCR beta chain was found in a study of T cell changes during pregnancy in multiple sclerosis. Produced via immunoSEQ multiplex PCR; TCRdb's table is partial and in-frame only. The data show around 41,000 clones, 90% to 95% seen once. The V gene's germline CDR1 is SGHVS and CDR2 FQNEAQ. Trimming took 7 bases from V and 12 from J; bases not matched to a gene: 13. The CDR3 length is 14 residues. The chain employs TRBV7-8 and TRBJ2-1; 9 positions agree with TRBD2. This TCR came from a female donor in good health, enrolled as a control in a pregnancy study. The sample in question was CD4+ T cells from peripheral blood mononuclear cells, obtained in the third trimester of pregnancy. The CDR3: CASNSGDGGGVQFF. The CDR3 DNA sequence: TGTGCCAGCAATTCAGGGGACGGCGGGGGGGTGCAGTTCTTC.